This T cell receptor beta chain was captured in a study of blood T cell repertoires in COVID-19. Study-level information: From the United States, Italy and Spain came samples of acute and convalescent COVID-19. Sample material is recorded as cDNA or gDNA derived from T cells, B-cell-depleted T cells, or PBMCs.

CDR1 SEHNR and CDR2 FQNEAQ come from the germline V gene (reference sequence). The CDR3 runs to 14 residues. J lost 8 bases, V lost 5 bases, and 10 bases had no gene match. As handled by the study authors: Using reference gene primer amplification, nucleated cell counts were estimated. Repertoires were generated with immunoSEQ multiplex PCR, while TCRdb's copy carries only in-frame clones and drops some. V and J calls and clone size are copied from that table; D and trimming were computed from the DNA. The sample consists of more than 95,000 clones, over 80% of them appearing once. The sequenced sample was peripheral blood. The TCR was taken from a man under 40 with acute or convalescent COVID-19. V gene TRBV7-9 combines with J gene TRBJ1-1; 8 positions match TRBD1. The DNA for the CDR3 is TGTGCCAGCAGCCACTATGGACAGGGCCACGAAGCTTTCTTT. It translates to CASSHYGQGHEAFF.